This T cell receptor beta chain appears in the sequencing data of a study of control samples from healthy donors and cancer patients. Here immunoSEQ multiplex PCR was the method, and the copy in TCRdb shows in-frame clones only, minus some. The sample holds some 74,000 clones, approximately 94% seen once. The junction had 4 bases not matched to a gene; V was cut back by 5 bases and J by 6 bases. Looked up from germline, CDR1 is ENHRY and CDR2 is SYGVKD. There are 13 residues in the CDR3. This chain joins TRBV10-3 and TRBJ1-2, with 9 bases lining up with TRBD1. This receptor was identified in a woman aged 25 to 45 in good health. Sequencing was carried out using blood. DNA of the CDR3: TGTGCCATCAGTAAGGACAGGGGAAATGGCTACACCTTC. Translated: CAISKDRGNGYTF.